The 17 T cell receptor beta chains in this list originate from one sample, sequenced in a study of T cells in Graves' hyperthyroidism and ophthalmopathy. The investigators amplified TCR beta CDR3 regions from RNA transcripts. The study used the HTBI primer set for a first-round RT-PCR of the TCR CDR3. TCRdb independently ran MiXCR on the multiplex PCR reads; one entry per CDR3 protein. There are a few hundred thousand distinct CDR3 sequences in the sample; approximately 23% occur only once, and less than 65% lies in the top ten. The specimen sequenced was blood. The receptors were gathered from a woman between 65 and 79 years old with Graves' ophthalmopathy.

This chain joins TRBV30 and TRBJ2-5, with D perhaps TRBD1 (5 bases). The length of the CDR3 is 11 residues. Between the trimmed V and J ends, which lost 4 bases and 4 bases, there was a span of 7 bases. Germline CDR1 GTSNPN, CDR2 SVGIG (reference sequence). In nucleotides, the CDR3 is TGTGCCTGGACAGGGTCAGAGACCCAGTACTTC. Translated, it gives CAWTGSETQYF.

A few counts support this clonotype. V is TRBV10-3 and J is TRBJ2-3; D ambiguous. The germline CDR1 and CDR2 sequences are ENHRY and SYGVKD. Trimming shortened V by 0 bases and J by 0 bases, and 10 bases separated the two germline ends. This CDR3 region has 16 residues. The DNA for the CDR3 is TGTGCCATCAGTGAGTCGAAGGGCAGTAGCACAGATACGCAGTATTTT. Translation: CAISESKGSSTDTQYF.

This clonotype was detected a few times. The CDR3 region has the DNA TGCAGTGCTAGAGATAGCGGGTTCTCCTACAATGAGCAGTTCTTC. Residues: CSARDSGFSYNEQFF. The chain carries TRBV20-1 and TRBJ2-1; 7 nucleotides agree with TRBD2. From germline, CDR1 is DFQATT and CDR2 SNEGSKA (reference sequence). V lost 0 bases to trimming and J lost 0 bases; unmatched junction nucleotides: 2. The CDR3 length is 15 residues.

This clonotype was observed a handful of times. The V and J genes are TRBV12-3 or TRBV12-4 and TRBJ2-1; tentatively, D is TRBD1 or TRBD2 (6 bases each). Trimming shortened V by 3 bases and J by 7 bases, and 13 bases separated the two germline ends. The CDR3 has 14 amino acids. DNA of the CDR3: TGTGCCAGCAGTTTCGCCGGGGGCCAGAATGAGCAGTTCTTC. This sequence encodes CASSFAGGQNEQFF.

A remark on this clonotype: A read error is possible here, since a much larger clone lies one base away. V and J are TRBV5-1 and TRBJ2-3, with 8 positions matching TRBD2. After removal of 3 bases from V and 0 bases from J, the junction contained 6 bases not matched to a gene. Per the germline V gene, CDR1 is SGHRS and CDR2 is YFSETQ. The CDR3 sequence is 16 residues long. The CDR3 region is CASSYGASGSTDTQYF. The CDR3 nucleotides are TGCGCCAGCAGCTACGGGGCTAGCGGGAGCACAGATACGCAGTATTTT.

The chain links TRBV5-1 to TRBJ2-3; the match to TRBD2 covers 11 bases. This CDR3 has 17 amino acids. With V trimmed by 4 bases and J by 3 bases, 10 bases remained unmatched. Germline CDR1 is SGHRS and CDR2 is YFSETQ. CDR3 nucleotides: TGCGCCAGCAGCACTCGGGGTAGCGGGAGGGTTACAGATACGCAGTATTTT. Its protein is CASSTRGSGRVTDTQYF.

The V call is TRBV6-6, the J call TRBJ2-1; 15 bases fit TRBD2. The ends lost 0 bases at V and 9 bases at J; junction bases unmatched: 6. CDR1 and CDR2 from the germline V gene are MNHNY and SVGAGI (reference sequence). The CDR3 totals 17 residues. CDR3 amino acids: CASSYSTGLAGGSEQFF. The CDR3 nucleotides are TGTGCCAGCAGTTACTCGACGGGACTAGCGGGAGGTAGTGAGCAGTTCTTC.

The sample holds a few counts of this clonotype. The chain is built from TRBV6-4 and TRBJ2-1, with TRBD2 identical over 13 bases. V gave up 4 bases and J gave up 12 bases; unmatched junction bases: 9. There are 15 residues in the CDR3. Germline CDR1 and CDR2: MRHNA and SNTAGT. CDR3 sequence: CASSAGTSGKTGQFF. The CDR3, as DNA: TGTGCCAGCAGTGCCGGGACTAGCGGGAAAACGGGGCAGTTCTTC.

This chain joins TRBV6-5 and TRBJ2-5, with TRBD1 matching 7 bases. This CDR3 comprises 15 residues. Germline V gene sequence: CDR1 MNHEY, CDR2 SVGAGI. The V segment lost 2 bases and the J segment 5 bases; nucleotides outside the gene matches: 8. The chain's CDR3 is CASSYGRGSTETQYF. The CDR3, as DNA: TGTGCCAGCAGTTACGGCAGGGGGAGTACGGAGACCCAGTACTTC.

J is TRBJ1-5 and V is TRBV5-6, with D hard to call. The CDR3 covers 15 residues. Trimming left V 2 bases short and J 4 bases short, with 13 bases between. Germline V gene sequence: CDR1 SGHDT, CDR2 YYEEEE. CDR3 in DNA: TGTGCCAGCAGCTTCGGAGGAACAGCGAATCAGCCCCAGCATTTT. Translation: CASSFGGTANQPQHF.

The V gene is TRBV18, the J gene TRBJ2-1; 10 bases fit TRBD1. The germline gives CDR1 KGHSH, CDR2 LQKENI. The CDR3 sequence is 18 residues long. V lost 3 bases, J lost 4 bases, and 12 bases stayed unmatched. CDR3 sequence (DNA): TGTGCCAGCTCACCGGCCGGGACAGGGGTACGAATTTACAATGAGCAGTTCTTC. Protein product: CASSPAGTGVRIYNEQFF. Complete variable domain (other parts from reference TRBV18 and TRBJ2-1): NAGVMQNPRHLVRRRGQEARLRCSPMKGHSHVYWYRQLPEEGLKFMVYLQKENIIDESGMPKERFSAEFPKEGPSILRIQQVVRGDSAAYFCASSPAGTGVRIYNEQFFGPGTRLTVL.

J is TRBJ1-1 and V is TRBV5-5; tentative D call: TRBD1 (6 bases). CDR3 length: 16 residues. Trimming shortened V by 4 bases and J by 0 bases, and 16 bases separated the two germline ends. Germline V gene lookup returns CDR1 SGHKS and CDR2 YYEKEE (reference sequence). The CDR3 sequence is CASSTGGRWVNTEAFF. CDR3 bases: TGTGCCAGCAGCACGGGGGGCCGATGGGTGAACACTGAAGCTTTCTTT.

The V gene is TRBV19, the J gene TRBJ2-3; the D is unclear. Germline CDR1 LNHDA, CDR2 SQIVND (reference sequence). The V gene lost 2 bases and the J gene lost 1 base, with 10 bases spanning the gap. This CDR3 has 15 residues. CDR3 in DNA: TGTGCCAGTAGTATAACGGAGTCGGGCACAGATACGCAGTATTTT. Translating gives CASSITESGTDTQYF.

This clonotype was counted ten times or more. The genes are TRBV7-2 and TRBJ2-3; D perhaps matches TRBD2 (6 bases). CDR3 size: 15 residues. From germline, CDR1 is SGHTA and CDR2 FQGNSA. The V and J ends lost 5 bases and 0 bases respectively, with 12 bases between them. Written as DNA, the CDR3 is TGTGCCAGCAGCCGACAGAGCGGGAGCACAGATACGCAGTATTTT. It specifies CASSRQSGSTDTQYF.

This clonotype was counted a few times. The rearrangement joins TRBV3-1 to TRBJ1-1; D possibly corresponds to TRBD1 (6 bases). V lost 7 bases to trimming and J lost 5 bases, with 20 bases between them. Germline V gives CDR1 LGHDT, CDR2 YNNKEL (reference sequence). This CDR3 comprises 15 residues. The CDR3, as DNA: TGTGCCAGCACCCCGGGGGCGGGCTGGGGTACTGAAGCTTTCTTT. Amino acid sequence: CASTPGAGWGTEAFF.

This clonotype was detected only a few times. The chain is built from TRBV20-1 and TRBJ1-1; D possibly corresponds to TRBD1 (6 bases). There are 12 residues in the CDR3. Per the germline V gene, CDR1 is DFQATT and CDR2 is SNEGSKA (reference sequence). CDR3 amino acids: CSYRVMNTEAFF. The CDR3 nucleotides read TGCTCGTACAGGGTCATGAACACTGAAGCTTTCTTT.

The V and J genes are TRBV5-1 and TRBJ2-2, with 7 bases fitting TRBD1. This CDR3 is 15 amino acids long. After removal of 4 bases from V and 6 bases from J, the junction contained 9 bases not matched to a gene. Per the germline V gene, CDR1 is SGHRS and CDR2 is YFSETQ. For the CDR3, the DNA is TGCGCCAGCAGCCTAGACAGGGTCTCCCCCGGGGAGCTGTTTTTT. The encoded protein is CASSLDRVSPGELFF.